The rows below give T cell receptor beta chains drawn from one sample of a study of T cell responses to AZD1222 COVID-19 vaccine. Sequencing was performed with immunoSEQ multiplex PCR; in TCRdb, only in-frame clones are kept and a portion is missing. The repertoire holds about 140,000 clones, with roughly 92% as singletons. The sample here was peripheral blood, taken on day 0 of AZD1222 vaccination. The receptors derive from an adult in good health. Both conserved end residues are part of each CDR3. The D gene is left open where the match is weak. Expanded clones are given a class, and other clones once, few, many or no size at all.

size	D	V	J	CDR3	DNA
-	-	TRBV7-2	TRBJ1-1	CASRLDRNTEAFF	TGTGCCAGCAGACTCGACAGGAACACTGAAGCTTTCTTT
-	-	TRBV5-5	TRBJ2-2	CASSLKPAQFANTGELFF	TGTGCCAGCAGCCTCAAACCCGCTCAGTTCGCGAACACCGGGGAGCTGTTTTTT
-	TRBD1	TRBV28	TRBJ1-5	CASSLRGNRGRQPQHF	TGTGCCAGCAGTTTGAGGGGAAACAGGGGACGACAGCCCCAGCATTTT
once	TRBD1	TRBV19	TRBJ1-4	CASSATGDGKLFF	TGTGCCAGTAGTGCTACAGGGGATGGAAAACTGTTTTTT
-	TRBD1	TRBV18	TRBJ1-5	CASSMDRSNQPQHF	TGTGCCAGCTCGATGGACAGGTCGAATCAGCCCCAGCATTTT
-	-	TRBV5-1	TRBJ2-5	CASSLGSSVQETQYF	TGCGCCAGCAGCTTGGGGAGTAGCGTACAAGAGACCCAGTACTTC
-	-	TRBV5-4	TRBJ1-3	CASSRFSGITTGNTIYF	TGTGCCAGCAGTCGCTTCTCCGGAATAACCACTGGAAACACCATATATTTT
-	TRBD1	TRBV4-1	TRBJ2-1	CASSPTGTGADNEQFF	TGCGCCAGCAGCCCCACCGGGACAGGGGCAGACAATGAGCAGTTCTTC
-	-	TRBV6-5	TRBJ1-5	CATEYSNQPQHF	TGTGCCACAGAATATAGCAATCAGCCCCAGCATTTT
-	-	TRBV28	TRBJ1-2	CASQSGGYTF	TGTGCCAGCCAATCTGGGGGCTACACCTTC
-	-	TRBV12-3/TRBV12-4	TRBJ2-7	CASRSGQNYEQYF	TGTGCCAGCAGGTCTGGACAGAACTACGAGCAGTACTTC
-	TRBD1	TRBV6-2/TRBV6-3	TRBJ2-7	CASSFLWLDREAYEQYF	TGTGCCAGCAGTTTCCTTTGGCTGGACAGGGAGGCCTACGAGCAGTACTTC
-	-	TRBV30	TRBJ2-5	CAWRKGSRETQYF	TGTGCCTGGAGAAAGGGCTCGCGGGAGACCCAGTACTTC
-	-	TRBV6-2/TRBV6-3	TRBJ1-1	CASSSPQGSTEAFF	TGTGCCAGCAGTTCCCCTCAGGGGAGTACTGAAGCTTTCTTT
-	-	TRBV9	TRBJ1-2	CASSVSRGHGYTF	TGTGCCAGCAGCGTATCCAGGGGACATGGCTACACCTTC
-	TRBD1	TRBV5-5	TRBJ2-1	CASSRLRDSSYNEQFF	TGTGCCAGCAGCCGCCTCCGGGACAGCTCCTACAATGAGCAGTTCTTC
-	TRBD1	TRBV2	TRBJ2-7	CASKGGRGPHEQYF	TGTGCCAGCAAAGGTGGCAGGGGGCCCCACGAGCAGTACTTC
once	TRBD1	TRBV6-2/TRBV6-3	TRBJ1-1	CASSKWGTGEDSTEAFF	TGTGCCAGCAGTAAGTGGGGGACAGGGGAGGATAGCACTGAAGCTTTCTTT
once	TRBD1	TRBV5-1	TRBJ2-5	CASSFTGGEGTQYF	TGCGCCAGCAGCTTTACAGGGGGCGAAGGGACCCAGTACTTC
-	-	TRBV11-2	TRBJ1-3	CASSLGQTGNTIYF	TGTGCCAGCAGCTTAGGACAGACTGGAAACACCATATATTTT
-	-	TRBV27	TRBJ1-5	CASSLSRGNQPQHF	TGTGCCAGCAGTTTATCGAGGGGCAATCAGCCCCAGCATTTT
-	-	TRBV27	TRBJ1-2	CASLPTGTAVVDYGYTF	TGTGCCAGCCTACCCACCGGGACGGCGGTCGTGGACTATGGCTACACCTTC
-	-	TRBV18	TRBJ1-5	CASSPPGGGGGQPQHF	TGTGCCAGCTCACCACCTGGGGGGGGAGGCGGTCAGCCCCAGCATTTT
-	-	TRBV7-9	TRBJ1-2	CASSSHRDFFYGYTF	TGTGCCAGCAGCTCACACAGGGATTTCTTCTATGGCTACACCTTC
-	TRBD1	TRBV15	TRBJ1-2	CATKKDRTGPYGYTF	TGTGCCACCAAAAAGGATAGGACAGGGCCCTATGGCTACACCTTC
-	-	TRBV10-1	TRBJ1-2	CASSEREFYGYTF	TGCGCCAGCAGTGAGAGGGAGTTCTATGGCTACACCTTC
-	-	TRBV7-2	TRBJ2-1	CASSPRGANEQFF	TGTGCCAGCAGCCCCCGGGGGGCGAATGAGCAGTTCTTC
-	-	TRBV10-2	TRBJ2-3	CASSPSPGADTQYF	TGCGCCAGCAGTCCCTCACCTGGAGCAGATACGCAGTATTTT
-	-	TRBV12-3/TRBV12-4	TRBJ2-7	CASSFVGNYEQYF	TGTGCCAGCAGTTTCGTAGGAAACTACGAGCAGTACTTC
few	TRBD1	TRBV28	TRBJ2-2	CASGTGVPTGELFF	TGTGCCAGCGGGACAGGGGTCCCCACCGGGGAGCTGTTTTTT
-	-	TRBV11-2	TRBJ2-1	CASSGGTLNNEQFF	TGTGCCAGCAGCGGGGGTACTTTAAACAATGAGCAGTTCTTC
-	TRBD1	TRBV6-5	TRBJ1-2	CASRKGTVTNYGYTF	TGTGCCAGCAGAAAAGGGACAGTGACTAACTATGGCTACACCTTC
once	-	TRBV11-3	TRBJ2-7	CASSLGGGTYEQYF	TGTGCCAGCAGCTTAGGCGGAGGAACCTACGAGCAGTACTTC
-	-	TRBV21-1	TRBJ1-4	CASRGTPQDEKLFF	TGTGCCAGCAGAGGGACCCCCCAGGATGAAAAACTGTTTTTT
-	-	TRBV5-6	TRBJ2-5	CASSYQGGWETQYF	TGTGCCAGCAGCTACCAAGGGGGTTGGGAGACCCAGTACTTC
-	-	TRBV14	TRBJ1-2	CASSQDLTGDGYTF	TGTGCCAGCAGCCAAGATTTAACAGGAGATGGCTACACCTTC
-	-	TRBV11-2	TRBJ2-3	CASSSGARGGSDTQYF	TGTGCCAGCAGCTCAGGAGCCAGGGGAGGGTCCGATACGCAGTATTTT
-	-	TRBV28	TRBJ1-2	CASSWVNGEDGGYTF	TGTGCCAGCAGTTGGGTAAACGGGGAGGATGGTGGCTACACCTTC